This T cell receptor (beta chain) is drawn from a study of neoadjuvant anti-PD-1 for oral cavity cancer (dated by TCRdb to about 2021). Context from the whole study: Before undergoing curative-intent surgical resection, most patients got three to four biweekly nivolumab doses at 3 mg/kg. Patients with complete response, partial response or stable disease by RECIST 1.1 were defined as responders, whereas patients with progression were defined as non-responders. For patients who did not progress, a fourth nivolumab dose was given around day 43, followed by definitive surgical resection on days 50-56. The parent correlative cohort had approximately twelve patients and a response rate of approximately 33%. What the research found in general, with its limitations: TCR analyses included only three patients per response group, and the authors called for larger cohorts for validation. Higher pretreatment blood Treg/Th17 ratios correlated with higher pretreatment blood TCRbeta clonality and lower post-treatment tumor TCRbeta clonality. Greater tumor shrinkage was correlated with larger post-treatment sizes of preexisting intratumoral clones, suggesting that expansion of preexisting clones contributed to response.

The CDR3 runs 13 residues from the cysteine to the phenylalanine. This entry keeps only the CDR3 DNA: 39 bases, framed from base 1. V loses 4 bases of germline sequence and J loses 8 bases, and the interval between the two ends is 12 bases. The germline V gene (reference sequence) provides CDR1 SGHKS and CDR2 YYEKEE. A note on this clone: Its antigen remains unidentified. Per-base quality was not reported, and no clone a single base away is much larger than it.

What the time point label conveys for this sample: before neoadjuvant nivolumab. The patients had newly diagnosed stage II-IVA oral cavity squamous cell carcinoma and had not received any prior systemic or radiation treatment. Everyone in the cohort had locally advanced, HPV-negative oral cavity squamous cell carcinoma. Samples came from a longitudinal correlative study of a single-arm phase II trial of neoadjuvant nivolumab in oral cavity squamous cell carcinoma. Subject-matched pre- and post-treatment PBMCs and tumors from three responders and three non-responders underwent genomic DNA-based TCRbeta sequencing. Genomic DNA was isolated from tumor tissue using the Maxwell RSC DNA from Tissue kit. Tumor libraries used mostly 4.5 to 5 ug of input genomic DNA for survey sequencing, with two replicates per sample. Following the manufacturer's instructions, the team built TCRbeta libraries using the immunoSEQ hsTCRbeta kit. The completed libraries were mixed into a single pool at 3 nM, then sequenced with an Illumina NovaSeq 6000 S4 flow cell. The study's processing was this. The immunoSEQ Analyzer handled quality control and preprocessing of the raw data. The analysis was restricted to productive rearrangements, with each unique CDR3 amino acid sequence defining a clonotype. Using the R package tcR, the researchers computed the Gini-Simpson index as their estimate of repertoire clonality. Student's t test was used to compare Gini indices, and Pearson correlation was used to assess associations with tumor size change. This is the immuneACCESS table as TCRdb keeps it, with only in-frame sequences that have V and J called. A part of the clones is gone; compared with another copy, unresolved V genes explain less than half, and the rest is unexplained. That table gives V, J and clone size, and the DNA gave D and trimming. Within this sample are some 4,600 clones, with roughly 60% of them counted one time only. 6.5% to 9% of the sample is taken by the ten largest.

Recombination joined TRBV5-5 with TRBJ1-4; the D segment cannot be called with confidence. The sequences come from tumor tissue, collected before nivolumab (anti-PD-1) treatment. This receptor was obtained from a person aged 40-85 years with oral cavity squamous cell carcinoma. The nucleotides read TGTGCCAGCAGCCCACCGGTTGGGGAAAAACTGTTTTTT. Its amino acids are CASSPPVGEKLFF.